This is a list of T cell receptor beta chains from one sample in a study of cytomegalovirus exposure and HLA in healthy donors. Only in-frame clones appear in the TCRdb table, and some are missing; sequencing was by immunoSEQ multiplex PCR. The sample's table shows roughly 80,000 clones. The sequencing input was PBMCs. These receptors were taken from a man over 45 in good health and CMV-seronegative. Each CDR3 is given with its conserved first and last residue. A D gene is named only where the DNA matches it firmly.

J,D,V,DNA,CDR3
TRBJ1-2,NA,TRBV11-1,TGTGCCAGCAGCTTGACAGTGCGGAGTATGAGCTACACCTTC,CASSLTVRSMSYTF
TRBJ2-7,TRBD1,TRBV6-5,TGTGCCAGCAGGAGGCAGGGGACAGGGAATTACGAGCAGTACTTC,CASRRQGTGNYEQYF
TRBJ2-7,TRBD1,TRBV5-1,TGCGCCAGCACCTACACGGGGACAGGAGTATACGAGCAGTACTTC,CASTYTGTGVYEQYF
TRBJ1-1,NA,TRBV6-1,TGTGCCAGCAGTGGCAACAGGGTTTCCACTGAAGCTTTCTTT,CASSGNRVSTEAFF
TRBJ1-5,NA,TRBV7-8,TGTGCCAGCAGCCACGGGTCAGGAGGTTATAGCAATCAGCCCCAGCATTTT,CASSHGSGGYSNQPQHF
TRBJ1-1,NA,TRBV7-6,TGTGCCAGCAGCTTAGCTGGGCCGGACACTGAAGCTTTCTTT,CASSLAGPDTEAFF
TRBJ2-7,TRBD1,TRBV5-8,TGTGCCAGCAGCCACGGACAGGTCCCCCTAGGCGAGCAGTACTTC,CASSHGQVPLGEQYF
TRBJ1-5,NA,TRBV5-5,TGTGCCAGCAGCTTGGAGTATCTGGTCTATAGCAATCAGCCCCAGCATTTT,CASSLEYLVYSNQPQHF
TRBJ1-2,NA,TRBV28,TGTGCCAGCAGGTCGGGGGGTGACTATGGCTACACCTTC,CASRSGGDYGYTF
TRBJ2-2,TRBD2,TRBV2,TGTGCCAGCAGTGCGGGGGGGCGTGGCACCGGGGAGCTGTTTTTT,CASSAGGRGTGELFF
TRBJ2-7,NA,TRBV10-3,TGTGCCATCAGTGAACCCGGACTGTCCCCCTACGAGCAGTACTTC,CAISEPGLSPYEQYF
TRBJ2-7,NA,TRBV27,TGTGCCAGCAGTTTAAGAGGACACCTCTACGAGCAGTACTTC,CASSLRGHLYEQYF
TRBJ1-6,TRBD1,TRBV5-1,TGCGCCAGCAGCTTCCAGGGGGACCCTAATTCACCCCTCCACTTT,CASSFQGDPNSPLHF
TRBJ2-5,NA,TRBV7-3,TGTGCCAGCAGCTTAGGAAGCGGACAAGAGACCCAGTACTTC,CASSLGSGQETQYF
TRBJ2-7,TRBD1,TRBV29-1,TGCAGCGTTGGGCGTTCGGGACAGGGGGAAATACCTGCCTGGGAGCAGTACTTC,CSVGRSGQGEIPAWEQYF
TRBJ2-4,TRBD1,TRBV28,TGTGCCAGCGGACAGGGTACCTTAACCAAAAACATTCAGTACTTC,CASGQGTLTKNIQYF
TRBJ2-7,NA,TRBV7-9,TGTGCCAGCAGCTTCGGGGGATCCTACGAGCAGTACTTC,CASSFGGSYEQYF
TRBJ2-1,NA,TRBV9,TGTGCCAGCAGTTCCCTAGGTGACCTCTACAATGAGCAGTTCTTC,CASSSLGDLYNEQFF
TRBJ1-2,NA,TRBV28,TGTGCCAGCACCCTACAGGGATCCAACTATGGCTACACCTTC,CASTLQGSNYGYTF
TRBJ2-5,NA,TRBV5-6,TGTGCCAGCAGTACTGGACTGATCCAAGAGACCCAGTACTTC,CASSTGLIQETQYF
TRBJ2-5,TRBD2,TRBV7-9,TGTGCCAGCAGCCAAGGTAGCGGGGGGGCTCGAGAGACCCAGTACTTC,CASSQGSGGARETQYF
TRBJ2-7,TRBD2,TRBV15,TGTGCCACCAGCGGACCGGGACTAGGAATCTACGAGCAGTACTTC,CATSGPGLGIYEQYF
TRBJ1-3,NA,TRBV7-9,TGTGCCAGCAGCCGCCAGGGAATCAGGTCTGGAAACACCATATATTTT,CASSRQGIRSGNTIYF
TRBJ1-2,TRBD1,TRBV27,TGTGCCAGCAGTTTTGGCAGGGGGAATGGCTACACCTTC,CASSFGRGNGYTF
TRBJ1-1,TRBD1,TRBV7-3,TGTGCCAGCAGCACACAGGGGACGAACACTGAAGCTTTCTTT,CASSTQGTNTEAFF
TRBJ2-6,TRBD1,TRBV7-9,TGTGCCAGCAGCTTACGACCGGGACAGGGTTTCTCTGGGGCCAACGTCCTGACTTTC,CASSLRPGQGFSGANVLTF
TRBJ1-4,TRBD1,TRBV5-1,TGCGCCAGCAGCTCGAATGACAGGGCCCGGAATGAAAAACTGTTTTTT,CASSSNDRARNEKLFF
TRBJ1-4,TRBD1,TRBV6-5,TGTGCCAGCAGCCCCGACAGGGGGCGCCCAAAACTGTTTTTT,CASSPDRGRPKLFF
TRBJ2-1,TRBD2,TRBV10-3,TGTGCCATCAGTGGTTATTCTAGCGGGGGCAATGAGCAGTTCTTC,CAISGYSSGGNEQFF
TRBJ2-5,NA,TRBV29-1,TGCAGCGTTGATGTTGGGGGGCAAGAGACCCAGTACTTC,CSVDVGGQETQYF
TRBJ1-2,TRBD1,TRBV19,TGTGCCAGTAGTATAACCAGGGGGCATGGCTACACCTTC,CASSITRGHGYTF
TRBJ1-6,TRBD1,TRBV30,TGTGCCTGGAGGACAGGGGGGACGTATAATTCACCCCTCCACTTT,CAWRTGGTYNSPLHF
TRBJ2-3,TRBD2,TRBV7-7,TGTGCTAGCAGCCAAAGTTTTGGGGCTAGCGGGGGCACAGATACGCAGTATTTT,CASSQSFGASGGTDTQYF
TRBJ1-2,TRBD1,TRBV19,TGTGCCAGTGGGGGACAGGCGGACTATGGCTACACCTTC,CASGGQADYGYTF
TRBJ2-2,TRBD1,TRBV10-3,TGTGCCATCAGGCGTAGACAGGGCACGAACACCGGGGAGCTGTTTTTT,CAIRRRQGTNTGELFF
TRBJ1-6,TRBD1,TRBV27,TGTGCCAGCAGTTTCCGGGGACAGGGTAGGTCACCCCTCCACTTT,CASSFRGQGRSPLHF
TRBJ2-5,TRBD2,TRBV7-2,TGTGCCAGCAGCTTGGGGCTAGCGGAAGAGACCCAGTACTTC,CASSLGLAEETQYF
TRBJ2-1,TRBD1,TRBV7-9,TGTGCCAGCAGCCCCAGGGACAGGGGCTTCGGTGAGCAGTTCTTC,CASSPRDRGFGEQFF
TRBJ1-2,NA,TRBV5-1,TGCGCCAGCAGCTTGTTAGTTAACTATGGCTACACCTTC,CASSLLVNYGYTF
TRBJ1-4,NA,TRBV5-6,TGTGCCAGCAGCTATAGGGGGATTGCAACTAATGAAAAACTGTTTTTT,CASSYRGIATNEKLFF
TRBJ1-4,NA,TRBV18,TGTGCCAGCTCACCACAGGACAGAAGTAATGAAAAACTGTTTTTT,CASSPQDRSNEKLFF
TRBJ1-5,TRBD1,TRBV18,TGTGCCAGCTCAACAGGGGACCAGCCCCAGCATTTT,CASSTGDQPQHF
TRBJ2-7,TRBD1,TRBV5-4,TGTGCCAGCAGACTTACAGGGGAAGACTACGAGCAGTACTTC,CASRLTGEDYEQYF
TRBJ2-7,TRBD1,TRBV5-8,TGTGCCAGCAGCCTTGACAGGGGGCAATCCTACGAGCAGTACTTC,CASSLDRGQSYEQYF
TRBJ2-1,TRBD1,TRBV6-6,TGTGCCAGCAGTGCCTCCGGGACAGCATACAATGAGCAGTTCTTC,CASSASGTAYNEQFF
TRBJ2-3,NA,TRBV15,TGTGCCACCAGCAGAGTGTCAGGCAGCACTAGCACAGATACGCAGTATTTT,CATSRVSGSTSTDTQYF
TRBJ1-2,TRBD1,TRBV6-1,TGTGCCAGCACCCCGACAGGGACAACTAACTATGGCTACACCTTC,CASTPTGTTNYGYTF
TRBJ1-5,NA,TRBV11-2,TGTGCCAGCAGCTTAAGGTCAGGGAAGGGGGGCAATCAGCCCCAGCATTTT,CASSLRSGKGGNQPQHF
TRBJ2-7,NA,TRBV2,TGTGCCAGCAGTGAAGCGGAGGCTAGCTACGAGCAGTACTTC,CASSEAEASYEQYF
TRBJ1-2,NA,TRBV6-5,TGTGCCAGCAGTCGACCCCCGGGGGCTAACTATGGCTACACCTTC,CASSRPPGANYGYTF
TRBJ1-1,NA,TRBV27,TGTGCCAGCAGTTTTGCGGGCGGGGACACTGAAGCTTTCTTT,CASSFAGGDTEAFF
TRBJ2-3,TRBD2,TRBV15,TGTGCCACCAGCAGAGATCTTAACGGGGGGGCAACAGATACGCAGTATTTT,CATSRDLNGGATDTQYF
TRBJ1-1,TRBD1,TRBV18,TGTGCCAGCTCACGCGGGACAGGGGTATCGAACACTGAAGCTTTCTTT,CASSRGTGVSNTEAFF
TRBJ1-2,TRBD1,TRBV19,TGTGCCAGTACCCTCGCCTGGACAGGCGCTAACTATGGCTACACCTTC,CASTLAWTGANYGYTF
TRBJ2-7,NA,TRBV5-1,TGCGCCAGCAGCTTCGCTCCACCCGACATAAACGACGAGCAGTACTTC,CASSFAPPDINDEQYF
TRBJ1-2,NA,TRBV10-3,TGTGCCATCAGTTTTTCCAGGGATGAAGGCTACACCTTC,CAISFSRDEGYTF